This T cell receptor (beta chain) originates from a study of cytomegalovirus exposure and HLA in healthy donors (dated by TCRdb to 2017 to 2019). Notes on the research overall: According to an earlier analysis of a few hundred of the donors, about 180 million T cells yielded over 100 million unique TCR beta sequences and about 300 Gb of sequence data. A later genetic analysis used genome-wide SNP genotypes for about 60% of the roughly 670 donors, treating that subset as a discovery cohort. A later analysis re-analyzed previously published TCR beta repertoires from 666 donors and added high-resolution HLA genotyping to study TCR occurrence patterns. Approximately 300 gigabases of sequencing data and some 85 million unique TCR sequences were included in an early release covering roughly 600 HLA-typed donors. Along with the roughly 700-subject first cohort, a separate validation cohort of over 90 different subjects was used. Donor age, sex, ethnicity and CMV serostatus were collected together with the repertoire data. Because of strong linkage in the cohort, five DR-DQ haplotypes were treated as single units for association and clustering. The T cell repertoires of some 670 subjects were profiled by immunosequencing and related to cytomegalovirus serostatus. To decide whether each TCR beta V gene segment behaved as functional or pseudogenic, an earlier analysis of 587 of the donors relied on high-throughput TCR beta sequencing. Every repertoire in the discovery cohort had been generated on one and the same sequencing platform. Across around 400 genotyped donors of the cohort, an average of approximately 220,000 unique TCR beta nucleotide sequences per donor were sequenced, and around 19% of those sequences were non-productive. The study aimed to test whether cataloging public T cell receptors could reveal signatures of past pathogen exposure. Of the roughly 400 genotyped donors, approximately 83% fell in the genetic ancestry cluster associated with self-reported Caucasian donors. To predict cytomegalovirus infection status, the study brought together high-throughput TCR immunosequencing, statistical association of individual TCRs with disease status, and machine learning. HLA typing covered class I and class II loci at four-digit resolution. In the later analysis, no new phenotypic data were used to find candidate immune exposures; instead, reliance was placed on TCR beta sequences and their occurrence across donors. Typing coverage varied by locus: roughly 629-640 donors for A, B, C, DRB1 and DQB1; 500 to 550 for DQA1; more than 600 for DPA1; around 490 for DPB1. The paper's findings and limits, for the study overall: In a later analysis, about 16,000 TCR beta sequences were associated with specific HLA alleles at a false discovery rate of 0.05. Linkage disequilibrium might explain the correlated functional status among segregating V segments, but an unknown experimental factor could not be ruled out. Because some donors lacked HLA typing at each locus, the association tests relied only on the typed subset. The study listed 150 to 200 TCR beta chains as associated with cytomegalovirus. For the cohort, immune exposure information was limited to CMV serostatus. The classifier was reported to diagnose cytomegalovirus status with high specificity and sensitivity in both the original cohort and the validation cohort. In a later analysis, the rate of TCR association differed among HLA loci, with DRB1 alleles having the most associated TCRs and HLA-C alleles having the fewest. While some public TCRs were present in many individuals, most TCR sequences turned up only very rarely across donors. In a later analysis, most CMV-associated TCR beta chains were found to appear HLA-restricted, with HLA associations seemingly driven largely by CMV exposure. According to the authors, the approach could potentially be generalized to other disease states and immunological phenotypes. Broadly in line with IMGT annotations, most TCR beta V segments showed up in productive rearrangements about 90% or about 30% of the time in an earlier analysis of 587 of the donors. Roughly uniform sequencing depth across donors was assumed in presence/absence analyses, although this assumption may not hold. A group of highly shared sequence variants was considered likely to be a technical artifact of the sequencing pipeline. Strong co-occurrence of HLA alleles, especially DR and DQ, made assigning TCR associations to individual alleles difficult. Because the 87-base-pair reads could not distinguish some IMGT-functional V segments, including TRBV6-2 and TRBV6-3, those segments were excluded. A later analysis reported that several top co-occurrence clusters appeared linked to parvovirus B19, influenza, CMV and Epstein-Barr virus. A later genetic analysis reported fewer N-insertions in productive TCRs among donors in an Asian-associated ancestry cluster than the 666-donor mean. Three of the identified cytomegalovirus-associated TCR beta chains were confirmed in vitro to be specific for cytomegalovirus antigens. The earlier analysis of nearly 600 of the donors excluded seventeen rarely observed V segments, including chromosome 9 orphons, because counts were too low. The cohort was sequenced for TCR beta chains only, and without alpha or paired-chain data the features that could be detected were limited. Compared with equally common non-associated chains, HLA-associated TCR beta chains in a later analysis were more clonally expanded and had lower generation probabilities. A later genetic analysis associated a missense DCLRE1C variant with V-gene and J-gene trimming of TCR beta chains, and an independent cohort replicated the association. A further reported finding was that TCR beta sequences accurately predicted the HLA-A and HLA-B alleles for most subjects in the first cohort.

The CDR3, cysteine through phenylalanine, is 16 amino acids long. Of the read, only the CDR3 DNA is kept; its 48 bases are in frame from base 1. The germline V gene yields SGDLS for CDR1 and YYNGEE for CDR2. Trimming at the junction amounts to 3 bases on V and 7 bases on J, and the germline ends lie 17 bases apart. In total, roughly 670 healthy bone marrow donors made up the cohort. At the time of sampling, every cohort member was nominally healthy, though immune exposures that went unrecorded were likely present. The donor was CMV seronegative and belonged to the group of several hundred seronegative cohort members. A peripheral blood sample was collected from each donor, and TCR beta sequencing was performed on peripheral blood mononuclear cells. The Qiagen DNeasy Blood Extraction Kit was used to extract genomic DNA from the blood cell samples. This clone was counted a few times. The target of this receptor is not known. No clone much larger than this one lies a single base away; base qualities are absent.

Library preparation used the immunoSEQ multiplex PCR assay. The multiplex PCR relied on a mix of 60 forward primers for TCR Vbeta segments and 13 reverse primers for TCR Jbeta segments. The CDR3 region of rearranged TCR beta genes was amplified from genomic DNA by a multiplex PCR assay. The Illumina HiSeq System was used to sequence the amplified TCR beta libraries as 87-base-pair reads. Under the source paper's analysis protocol: In a later analysis, roughly 80 million unique TCR beta chains were counted across the roughly 700 repertoires, and roughly 9.9 million of these chains were shared by at least two donors. A nearest-neighbor algorithm error-corrected the raw reads and collapsed the reads into unique sequences, merging closely related sequences to remove PCR and sequencing errors. Alignment of CDR3 sequences to IMGT reference sequences was used to assign V, D and J gene segments. For a sequence to be retained, a match of at least six nucleotides to both a V gene segment and a J gene segment was required. Rearrangements were called productive when the CDR3 lacked stop codons and stayed in frame with V and J; all others were non-productive. CDR3 was defined according to IMGT convention as the region running from the second conserved V-encoded cysteine to the conserved J-encoded phenylalanine. The earlier analysis of more than 450 of the donors excluded sequences that lacked an unambiguous match to a single V gene segment. In an earlier analysis of more than 500 of the donors, a V segment was called functional when productive rearrangements were above 56.7%, and segregating when the standard deviation between donors exceeded 5%. A statistical classification framework was built for diagnosing cytomegalovirus status from the catalog of TCR beta chain sequences. A later analysis assigned V and J genes by comparing TCR nucleotide sequences with IMGT/GENE-DB human TR gene sequences. In a later analysis, CDR3 sequences and most-parsimonious VDJ recombination scenarios were assigned using the TCRdist pipeline. In a later analysis, every TCR beta chain was defined by the combination of its CDR3 amino acid sequence and its V-gene family, and reads without a unique V-gene family were dropped. A later analysis removed over 500 highly shared, low-generation-probability nucleotide sequences to deal with suspected cross-contamination and a sequencing artifact. A later analysis calculated a clonal expansion index for each public chain from normalized within-repertoire ranks of inferred template counts. A later analysis computed generation probabilities with a VDJ recombination model fitted to out-of-frame rearrangements, and checked the results against IGoR. A later analysis scored TCR-TCR, TCR-HLA and TCR-CMV co-occurrence with hypergeometric tests, applying a repertoire-size bias correction to TCR pairs. In a later analysis, false discovery rates were estimated by permuting HLA or CMV assignments 20 times. A later analysis grouped co-occurring TCRs with DBSCAN, adding TCRdist sequence similarity when clustering within HLA-allele-positive subsets. Repertoires with fewer than 30,000 or more than 120,000 public chains, plus five repertoires with anomalous nucleotide sharing, were excluded from co-occurrence clustering. TCRdb stores this immuneACCESS table with in-frame sequences only. Part of the clones is absent; in the studies checked, under half of the shortfall reflects unresolved V genes, and no reason is known for the rest. Clone size and the V and J calls come from that table; the DNA yielded D and trimming. The sample table holds 160,000 or so clones, of which 84% were seen once. Around 0.93% of the sample is held by the ten biggest clonotypes.

The V and J segments used are TRBV9 and TRBJ1-6; the D gene remains uncertain. The sequence was collected from a man under 40 in good health and CMV-seronegative. The source material was PBMCs. The CDR3 is CASSARPQSGNSPLHF. The sequenced DNA is TGTGCCAGCAGCGCCCGGCCGCAAAGCGGGAATTCACCCCTCCACTTT. Full variable domain (CDR3 extended with the reference TRBV9 and TRBJ1-6 proteins): DSGVTQTPKHLITATGQRVTLRCSPRSGDLSVYWYQQSLDQGLQFLIQYYNGEERAKGNILERFSAQQFPDLHSELNLSSLELGDSALYFCASSARPQSGNSPLHFGNGTRLTVT.